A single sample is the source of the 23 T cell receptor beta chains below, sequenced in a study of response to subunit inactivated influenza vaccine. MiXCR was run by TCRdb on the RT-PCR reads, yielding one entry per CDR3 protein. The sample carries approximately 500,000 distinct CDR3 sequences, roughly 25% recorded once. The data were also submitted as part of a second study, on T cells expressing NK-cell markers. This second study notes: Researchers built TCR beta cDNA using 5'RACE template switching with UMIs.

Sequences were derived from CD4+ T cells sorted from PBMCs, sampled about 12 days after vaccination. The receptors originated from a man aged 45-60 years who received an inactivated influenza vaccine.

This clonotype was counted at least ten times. The CDR3 loop is CASSLGDFGYGYTF. In nucleotides, the CDR3 is TGCGCCAGCAGCTTGGGGGATTTCGGCTATGGCTACACCTTC. The V and J genes are TRBV5-1 and TRBJ1-2, with D hard to call. The germline V gene has CDR1 SGHRS and CDR2 YFSETQ. V was shortened by 0 bases and J by 4 bases, with 10 bases between the two germline ends. The CDR3 loop spans 14 amino acids.

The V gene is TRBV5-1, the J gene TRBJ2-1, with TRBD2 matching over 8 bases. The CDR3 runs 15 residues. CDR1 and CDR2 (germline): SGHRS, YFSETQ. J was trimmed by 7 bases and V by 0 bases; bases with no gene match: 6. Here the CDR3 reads CASSLAAGVANEQFF. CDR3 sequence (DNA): TGCGCCAGCAGCTTGGCAGCGGGAGTTGCGAATGAGCAGTTCTTC.

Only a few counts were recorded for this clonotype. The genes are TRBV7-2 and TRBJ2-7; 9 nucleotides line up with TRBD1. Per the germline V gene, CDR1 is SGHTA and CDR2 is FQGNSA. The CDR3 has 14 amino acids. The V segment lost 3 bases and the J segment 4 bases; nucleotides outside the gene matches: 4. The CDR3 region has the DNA TGTGCCAGCAGCTTCGGGACAGGGTATTACGAGCAGTACTTC. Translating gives CASSFGTGYYEQYF. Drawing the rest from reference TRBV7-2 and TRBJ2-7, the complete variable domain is GAGVSQSPSNKVTEKGKDVELRCDPISGHTALYWYRQSLGQGLEFLIYFQGNSAPDKSGLPSDRFSAERTGGSVSTLTIQRTQQEDSAVYLCASSFGTGYYEQYFGPGTRLTVT.

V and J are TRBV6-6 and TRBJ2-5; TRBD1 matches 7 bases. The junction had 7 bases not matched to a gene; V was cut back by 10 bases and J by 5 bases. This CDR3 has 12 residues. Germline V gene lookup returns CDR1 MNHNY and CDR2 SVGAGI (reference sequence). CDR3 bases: TGTGCCATAGCGAGGGGGCCGGAGACCCAGTACTTC. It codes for CAIARGPETQYF.

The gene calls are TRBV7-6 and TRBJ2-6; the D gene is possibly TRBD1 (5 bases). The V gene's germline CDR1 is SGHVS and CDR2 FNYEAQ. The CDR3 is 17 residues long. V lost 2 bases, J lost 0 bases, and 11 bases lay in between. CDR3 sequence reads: CASSLQTESSGANVLTF. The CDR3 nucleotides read TGTGCCAGCAGCTTACAGACAGAGAGCTCTGGGGCCAACGTCCTGACTTTC.

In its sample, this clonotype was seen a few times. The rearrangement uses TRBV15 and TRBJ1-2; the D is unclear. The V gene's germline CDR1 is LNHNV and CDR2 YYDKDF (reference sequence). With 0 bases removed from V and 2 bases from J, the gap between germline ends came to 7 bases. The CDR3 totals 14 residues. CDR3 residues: CATSRDLQNYGYTF. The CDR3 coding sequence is TGTGCCACCAGCAGAGATCTCCAGAACTATGGCTACACCTTC.

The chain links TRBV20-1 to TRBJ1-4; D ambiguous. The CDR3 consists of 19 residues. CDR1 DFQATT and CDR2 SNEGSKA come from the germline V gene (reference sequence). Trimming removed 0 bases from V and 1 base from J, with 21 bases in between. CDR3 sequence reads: CSARDDKRTNKLTNEKLFF. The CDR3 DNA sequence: TGCAGTGCTAGAGACGACAAAAGGACCAACAAGCTAACTAATGAAAAACTGTTTTTT.

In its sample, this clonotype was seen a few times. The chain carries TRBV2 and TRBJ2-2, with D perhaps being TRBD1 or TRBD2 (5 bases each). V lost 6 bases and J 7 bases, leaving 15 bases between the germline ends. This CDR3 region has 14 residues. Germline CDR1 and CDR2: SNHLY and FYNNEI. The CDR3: CASRTGTAIGELFF. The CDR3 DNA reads TGTGCCAGCAGGACCGGGACGGCAATCGGGGAGCTGTTTTTT. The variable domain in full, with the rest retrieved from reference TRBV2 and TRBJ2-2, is EPEVTQTPSHQVTQMGQEVILRCVPISNHLYFYWYRQILGQKVEFLVSFYNNEISEKSEIFDDQFSVERPDGSNFTLKIRSTKLEDSAMYFCASRTGTAIGELFFGEGSRLTVL.

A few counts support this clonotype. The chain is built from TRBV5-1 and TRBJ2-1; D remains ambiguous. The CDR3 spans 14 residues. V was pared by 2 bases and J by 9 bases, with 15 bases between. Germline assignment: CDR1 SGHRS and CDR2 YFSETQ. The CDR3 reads CASSFDPAVGEQFF. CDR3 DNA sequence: TGCGCCAGCAGCTTTGACCCGGCGGTTGGTGAGCAGTTCTTC.

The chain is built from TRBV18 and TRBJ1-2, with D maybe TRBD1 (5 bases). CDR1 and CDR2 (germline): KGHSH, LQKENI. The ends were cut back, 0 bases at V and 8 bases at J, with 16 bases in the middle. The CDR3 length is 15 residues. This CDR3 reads CASSPPERGVKGYTF. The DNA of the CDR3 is TGTGCCAGCTCACCACCGGAGCGGGGGGTGAAAGGCTACACCTTC.

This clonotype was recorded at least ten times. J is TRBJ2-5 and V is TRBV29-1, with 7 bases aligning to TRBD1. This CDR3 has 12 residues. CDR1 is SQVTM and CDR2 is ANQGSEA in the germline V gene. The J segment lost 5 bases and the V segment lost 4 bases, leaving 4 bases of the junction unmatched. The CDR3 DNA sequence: TGCAGCGTTGTGTACAGGGGTGAGACCCAGTACTTC. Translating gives CSVVYRGETQYF.

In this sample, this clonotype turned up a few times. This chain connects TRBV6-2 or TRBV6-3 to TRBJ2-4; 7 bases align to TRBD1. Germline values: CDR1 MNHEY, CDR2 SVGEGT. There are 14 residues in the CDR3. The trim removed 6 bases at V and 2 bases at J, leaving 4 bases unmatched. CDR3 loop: CASRHRGTKNIQYF. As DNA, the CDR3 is TGTGCCAGCAGACACAGGGGAACCAAAAACATTCAGTACTTC.

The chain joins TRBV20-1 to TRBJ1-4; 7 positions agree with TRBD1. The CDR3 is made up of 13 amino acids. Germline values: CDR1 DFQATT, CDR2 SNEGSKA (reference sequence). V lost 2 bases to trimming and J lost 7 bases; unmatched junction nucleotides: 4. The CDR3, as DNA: TGCAGTGCTAGACGACAGGGCAGTGAAAAACTGTTTTTT. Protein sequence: CSARRQGSEKLFF.

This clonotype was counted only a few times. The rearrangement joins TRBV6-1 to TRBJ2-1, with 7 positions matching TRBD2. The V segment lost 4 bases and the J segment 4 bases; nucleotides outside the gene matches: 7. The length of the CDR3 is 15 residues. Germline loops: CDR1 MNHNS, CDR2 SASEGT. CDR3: CASSADGTIYNEQFF. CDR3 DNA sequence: TGTGCCAGCAGTGCCGACGGGACTATATACAATGAGCAGTTCTTC.

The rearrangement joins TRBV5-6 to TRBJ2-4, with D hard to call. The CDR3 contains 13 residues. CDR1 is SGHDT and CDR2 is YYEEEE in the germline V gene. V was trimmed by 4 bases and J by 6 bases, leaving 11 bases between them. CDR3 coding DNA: TGTGCCAGCAGCGTTTACATCGGAAACATTCAGTACTTC. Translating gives CASSVYIGNIQYF.

The CDR3 reads CSARRTHGSGANVLTF. CDR3 coding DNA: TGCAGTGCTAGGCGGACACACGGGTCTGGGGCCAACGTCCTGACTTTC. The chain recombines TRBV20-1 with TRBJ2-6; D may be TRBD1 (5 bases). The ends were cut back, 3 bases at V and 1 base at J, with 13 bases in the middle. Looked up from germline, CDR1 is DFQATT and CDR2 is SNEGSKA (reference sequence). The CDR3 loop spans 16 amino acids.

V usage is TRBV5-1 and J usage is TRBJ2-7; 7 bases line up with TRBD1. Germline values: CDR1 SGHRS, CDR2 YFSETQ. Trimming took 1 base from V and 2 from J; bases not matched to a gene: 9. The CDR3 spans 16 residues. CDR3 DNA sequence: TGCGCCAGCAGCTTGTCGGGACAGCTTCCCCCCTACGAGCAGTACTTC. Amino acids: CASSLSGQLPPYEQYF.

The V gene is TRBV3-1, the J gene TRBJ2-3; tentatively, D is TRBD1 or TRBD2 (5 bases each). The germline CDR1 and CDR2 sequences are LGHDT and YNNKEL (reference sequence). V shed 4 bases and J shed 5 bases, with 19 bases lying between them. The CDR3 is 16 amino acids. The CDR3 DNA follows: TGTGCCAGCAGCCCCCCCAGGGAGAAGGGATTAGATACGCAGTATTTT. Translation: CASSPPREKGLDTQYF.

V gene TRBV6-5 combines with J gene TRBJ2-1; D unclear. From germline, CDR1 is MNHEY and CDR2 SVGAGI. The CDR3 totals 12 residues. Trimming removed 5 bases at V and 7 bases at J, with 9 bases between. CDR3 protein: CASSTVGNEQFF. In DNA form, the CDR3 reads TGTGCCAGCAGTACCGTAGGAAATGAGCAGTTCTTC.

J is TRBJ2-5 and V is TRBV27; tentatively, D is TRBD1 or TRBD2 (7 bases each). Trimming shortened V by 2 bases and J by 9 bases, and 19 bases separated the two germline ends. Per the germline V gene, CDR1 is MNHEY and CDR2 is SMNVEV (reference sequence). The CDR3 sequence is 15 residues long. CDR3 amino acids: CASSLRATGEGSQYF. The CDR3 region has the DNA TGTGCCAGCAGTTTACGAGCCACAGGGGAGGGGTCCCAGTACTTC.

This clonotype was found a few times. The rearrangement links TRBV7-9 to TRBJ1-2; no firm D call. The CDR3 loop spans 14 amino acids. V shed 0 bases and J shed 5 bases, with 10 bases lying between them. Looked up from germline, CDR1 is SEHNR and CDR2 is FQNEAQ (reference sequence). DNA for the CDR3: TGTGCCAGCAGCTTAGCGGAGACCGAGTATGGCTACACCTTC. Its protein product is CASSLAETEYGYTF. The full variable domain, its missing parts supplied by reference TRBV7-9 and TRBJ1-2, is DTGVSQNPRHKITKRGQNVTFRCDPISEHNRLYWYRQTLGQGPEFLTYFQNEAQLEKSRLLSDRFSAERPKGSFSTLEIQRTEQGDSAMYLCASSLAETEYGYTFGSGTRLTVV.

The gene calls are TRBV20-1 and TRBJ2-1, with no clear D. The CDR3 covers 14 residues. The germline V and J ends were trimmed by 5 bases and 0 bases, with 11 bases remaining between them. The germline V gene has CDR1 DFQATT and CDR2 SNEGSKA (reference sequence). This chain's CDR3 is CSAETRSSYNEQFF. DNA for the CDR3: TGCAGTGCTGAGACCCGGAGCTCCTACAATGAGCAGTTCTTC.

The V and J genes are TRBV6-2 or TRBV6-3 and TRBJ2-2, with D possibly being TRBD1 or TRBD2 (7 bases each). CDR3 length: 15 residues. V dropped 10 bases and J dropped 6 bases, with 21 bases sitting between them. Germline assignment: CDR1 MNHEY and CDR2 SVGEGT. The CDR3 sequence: CATFIGGAGAGELFF. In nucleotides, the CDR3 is TGTGCCACCTTTATAGGGGGCGCGGGGGCCGGGGAGCTGTTTTTT.